The 4 T cell receptor beta chains below come from one sample, sequenced in a study of shared clonotypes between healthy human individuals (dated by TCRdb to about 2020). Preparation of the library involved the immunoSEQ multiplex PCR assay. TCRdb took this table from immuneACCESS and kept in-frame rearrangements with V and J called. Such tables lack part of the clones; where checked against another copy, unresolved V genes explain under half of the gap, and the rest is unexplained. Present in this sample are some 580,000 clones, less than 98% of which were seen just once. 0.057% of the sample goes to the ten largest clones. Sequenced sample: naive CD4+ T cells sorted from blood. Per the publication, the cell subset or site label means: CD45RA+ positively selected. The origin of the receptors is a woman under 40 in good health.

The DNA for the CDR3 is TGTGCCAGCAGCTTGGGACGGGGGGGGCGAGCCTACGAGCAGTACTTC. Translation gives CASSLGRGGRAYEQYF. The V call is TRBV5-8, the J call TRBJ2-7, with 8 bases lining up with TRBD2. Germline values: CDR1 SGHTS, CDR2 YDEGEE. V lost 0 bases, J lost 2 bases, and 7 bases stayed unmatched. This CDR3 region has 16 residues.

This chain connects TRBV7-9 to TRBJ2-7, with a possible D match to TRBD1 (6 bases). V was trimmed by 3 bases and J by 6 bases, leaving 21 bases between them. This CDR3 region has 16 residues. CDR1 and CDR2 (germline): SEHNR, FQNEAQ (reference sequence). As DNA, the CDR3 is TGTGCCAGCAGCTTCTCGCAGGGCGAGGGGGAATCCGAGCAGTACTTC. The encoded protein is CASSFSQGEGESEQYF. The variable domain in full, with the rest retrieved from reference TRBV7-9 and TRBJ2-7, is DTGVSQNPRHKITKRGQNVTFRCDPISEHNRLYWYRQTLGQGPEFLTYFQNEAQLEKSRLLSDRFSAERPKGSFSTLEIQRTEQGDSAMYLCASSFSQGEGESEQYFGPGTRLTVT.

The CDR3 spells CASSAGLSTDTQYF. CDR3 in DNA: TGTGCCAGCTCAGCGGGCCTAAGCACAGATACGCAGTATTTT. The rearrangement links TRBV27 to TRBJ2-3; D perhaps matches TRBD2 (6 bases). Germline lookup yields CDR1 MNHEY and CDR2 SMNVEV (reference sequence). The CDR3 loop spans 14 amino acids. Trimming took off 8 bases at V and 0 bases at J, with 12 bases between the two ends.

This chain joins TRBV11-2 and TRBJ2-7, with 9 bases lining up with TRBD2. The germline gives CDR1 SGHAT, CDR2 FQNNGV. The CDR3 is made up of 17 amino acids. V trimming: 5 bases; J trimming: 1 base; junction bases outside the gene matches: 12. The CDR3 DNA sequence: TGTGCCAGCAGCACTCTCAGACTAGCGGAACATTCCTACGAGCAGTACTTC. Residues: CASSTLRLAEHSYEQYF.